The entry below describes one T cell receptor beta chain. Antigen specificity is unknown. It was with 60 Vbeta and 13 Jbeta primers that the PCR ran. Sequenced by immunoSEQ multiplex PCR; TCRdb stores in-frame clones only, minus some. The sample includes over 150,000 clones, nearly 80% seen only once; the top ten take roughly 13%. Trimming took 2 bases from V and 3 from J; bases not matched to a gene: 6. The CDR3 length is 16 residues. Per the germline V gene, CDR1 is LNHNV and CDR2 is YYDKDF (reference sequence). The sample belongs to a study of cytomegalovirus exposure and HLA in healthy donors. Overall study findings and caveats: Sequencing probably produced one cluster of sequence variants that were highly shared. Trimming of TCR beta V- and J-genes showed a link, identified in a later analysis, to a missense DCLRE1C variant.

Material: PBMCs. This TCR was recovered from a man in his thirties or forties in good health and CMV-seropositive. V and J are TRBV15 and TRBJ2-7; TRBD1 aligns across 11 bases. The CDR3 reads CATSRQPGTGGYEQYF. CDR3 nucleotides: TGTGCCACCAGCAGACAGCCCGGGACAGGGGGCTACGAGCAGTACTTC.